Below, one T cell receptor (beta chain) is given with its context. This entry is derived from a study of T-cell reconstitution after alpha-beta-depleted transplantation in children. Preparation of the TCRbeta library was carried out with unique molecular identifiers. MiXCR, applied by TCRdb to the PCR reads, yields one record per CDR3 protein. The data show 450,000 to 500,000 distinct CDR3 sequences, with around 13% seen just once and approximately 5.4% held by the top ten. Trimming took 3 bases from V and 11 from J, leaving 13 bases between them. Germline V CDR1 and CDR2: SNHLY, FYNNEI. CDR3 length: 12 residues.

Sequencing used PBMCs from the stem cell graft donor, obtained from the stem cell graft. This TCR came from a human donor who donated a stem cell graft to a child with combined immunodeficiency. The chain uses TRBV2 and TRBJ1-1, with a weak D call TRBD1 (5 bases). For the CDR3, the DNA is TGTGCCAGCAGTGAGTTCCGGGACCCGGCTTTCTTT. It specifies CASSEFRDPAFF.